This T cell receptor beta chain was captured by sequencing in a study of blood T cells in healthy people across ages. The V and J ends lost 4 bases and 8 bases respectively, with 24 bases between them. This CDR3 has 17 amino acids. Germline CDR1 is SGDLS and CDR2 is YYNGEE. With a J-beta primer mix and a sample-barcoded 5' primer, a second PCR ran 7 to 11 cycles. TCRdb re-called the 5' RACE reads with MiXCR, one entry per CDR3 protein. The data hold hundreds of thousands of distinct CDR3 sequences, with 45% to 70% observed a single time. This receptor was obtained from a man aged 35 to 55 in good health. The sample comprised blood. The chain carries TRBV9 and TRBJ1-4; possible D gene TRBD1, 6 bases. The CDR3 bases are TGTGCCAGCAGCCCTATAGCTAGCGGCAGGGGCTCAGAAAAACTGTTTTTT. Residues: CASSPIASGRGSEKLFF.